These 4 T cell receptor beta chains were all obtained from the same sample, sequenced in a study of cytotoxic CD8 clonotypes in ibrutinib-treated CLL. Measured with immunoSEQ multiplex PCR; TCRdb has only the in-frame clones, and not every one. The sample carries about 300,000 clones, approximately 79% recorded once. The starting material was PBMCs, obtained at disease progression, from a patient treated with ibrutinib. The receptors derive from a human donor with chronic lymphocytic leukemia.

V and J are TRBV18 and TRBJ2-1, with D possibly called TRBD1 or TRBD2 (5 bases each). V was trimmed by 2 bases and J by 1 base, leaving 15 bases between them. CDR1 KGHSH and CDR2 LQKENI come from the germline V gene. This CDR3 region has 17 residues. For the CDR3, the DNA is TGTGCCAGCTCACCAGGGGCGAGGGGTGGATCCTACAATGAGCAGTTCTTC. Translation gives CASSPGARGGSYNEQFF.

The chain recombines TRBV27 with TRBJ2-7, with D uncertain. The V and J ends lost 2 bases and 2 bases respectively, with 13 bases between them. Germline V lookup: CDR1 MNHEY, CDR2 SMNVEV (reference sequence). The CDR3 runs to 15 residues. In DNA, the CDR3 is TGTGCCAGCAGTTTAGCCGGGTTAGGGACCTACGAGCAGTACTTC. It is translated as CASSLAGLGTYEQYF.

This clone appeared a few times. The V gene is TRBV5-1, the J gene TRBJ2-5; TRBD1 matches at 11 bases. After removal of 4 bases from V and 3 bases from J, the junction contained 5 bases not matched to a gene. Per the germline V gene, CDR1 is SGHRS and CDR2 is YFSETQ. The CDR3 length is 15 residues. Here the CDR3 reads CASSGRTGGEETQYF. The CDR3, as DNA: TGCGCCAGCAGCGGGAGGACAGGGGGCGAAGAGACCCAGTACTTC. The whole variable domain, remainder taken from reference TRBV5-1 and TRBJ2-5, is KAGVTQTPRYLIKTRGQQVTLSCSPISGHRSVSWYQQTPGQGLQFLFEYFSETQRNKGNFPGRFSGRQFSNSRSEMNVSTLELGDSALYLCASSGRTGGEETQYFGPGTRLLVL.

This clone was recorded a few times. The chain has TRBV5-1 and TRBJ2-1; TRBD1 matches at 7 bases. V dropped 2 bases and J dropped 3; count of bases not matched to a gene: 5. CDR1 is SGHRS and CDR2 is YFSETQ in the germline V gene. The CDR3 sequence is 15 residues long. The CDR3: CASSFDRVGYNEQFF. CDR3 nucleotide sequence: TGCGCCAGCAGCTTTGACAGGGTAGGCTACAATGAGCAGTTCTTC.